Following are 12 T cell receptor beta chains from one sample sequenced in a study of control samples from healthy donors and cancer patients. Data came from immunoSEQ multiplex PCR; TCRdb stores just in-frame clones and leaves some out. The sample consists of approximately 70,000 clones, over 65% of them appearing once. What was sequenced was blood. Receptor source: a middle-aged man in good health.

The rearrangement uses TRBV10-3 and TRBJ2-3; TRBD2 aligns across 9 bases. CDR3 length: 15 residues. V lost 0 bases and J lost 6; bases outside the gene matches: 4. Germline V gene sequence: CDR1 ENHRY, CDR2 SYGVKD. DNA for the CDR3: TGTGCCATCAGTGAGTCTAGCGGGAGTTCGGATACGCAGTATTTT. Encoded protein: CAISESSGSSDTQYF.

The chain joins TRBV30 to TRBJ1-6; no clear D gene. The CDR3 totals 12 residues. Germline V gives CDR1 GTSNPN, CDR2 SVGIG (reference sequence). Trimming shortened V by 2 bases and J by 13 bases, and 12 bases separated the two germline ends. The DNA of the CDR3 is TGTGCCTGGAGTCAACAGTTGCTTCCCCTCCACTTT. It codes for CAWSQQLLPLHF.

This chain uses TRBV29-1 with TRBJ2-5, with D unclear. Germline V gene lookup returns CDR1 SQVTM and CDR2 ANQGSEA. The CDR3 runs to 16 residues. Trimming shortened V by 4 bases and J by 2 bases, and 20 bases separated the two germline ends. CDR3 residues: CSVGRGEVGLQETQYF. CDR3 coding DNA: TGCAGCGTTGGTAGAGGTGAAGTTGGGTTACAAGAGACCCAGTACTTC.

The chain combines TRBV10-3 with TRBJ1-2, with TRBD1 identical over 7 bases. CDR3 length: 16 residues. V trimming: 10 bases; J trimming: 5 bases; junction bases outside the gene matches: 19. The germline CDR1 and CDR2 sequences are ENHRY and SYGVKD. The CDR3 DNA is TGTGCCACTTTCTCCTCAACAGGGGTGAGCTCTTATGGCTACACCTTC. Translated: CATFSSTGVSSYGYTF.

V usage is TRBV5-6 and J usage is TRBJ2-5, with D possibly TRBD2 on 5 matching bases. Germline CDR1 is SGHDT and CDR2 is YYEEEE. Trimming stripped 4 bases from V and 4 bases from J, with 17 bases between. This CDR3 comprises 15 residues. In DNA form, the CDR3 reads TGTGCCAGCAGCCCGTCCCCCACGGGGAGAGAGACCCAGTACTTC. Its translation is CASSPSPTGRETQYF.

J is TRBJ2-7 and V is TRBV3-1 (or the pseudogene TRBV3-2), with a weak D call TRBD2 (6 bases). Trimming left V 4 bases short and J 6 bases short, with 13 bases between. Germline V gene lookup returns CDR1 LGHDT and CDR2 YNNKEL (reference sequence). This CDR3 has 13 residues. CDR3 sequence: CASSPHRGGEQYF. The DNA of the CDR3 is TGTGCCAGCAGCCCACACCGGGGAGGCGAGCAGTACTTC.

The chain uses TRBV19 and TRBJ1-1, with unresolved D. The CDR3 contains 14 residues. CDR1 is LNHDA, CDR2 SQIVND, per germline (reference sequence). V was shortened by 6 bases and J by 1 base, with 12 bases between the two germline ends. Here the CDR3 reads CASRYRPENTEAFF. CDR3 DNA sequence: TGTGCCAGTAGGTACAGACCAGAGAACACTGAAGCTTTCTTT.

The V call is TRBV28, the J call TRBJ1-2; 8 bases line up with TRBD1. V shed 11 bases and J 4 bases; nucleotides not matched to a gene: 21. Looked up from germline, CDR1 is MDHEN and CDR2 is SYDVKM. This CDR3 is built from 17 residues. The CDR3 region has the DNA TGTGCCTCTCAGAAACCCCCCGGGACAGGTGCCATCTATGGCTACACCTTC. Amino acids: CASQKPPGTGAIYGYTF.

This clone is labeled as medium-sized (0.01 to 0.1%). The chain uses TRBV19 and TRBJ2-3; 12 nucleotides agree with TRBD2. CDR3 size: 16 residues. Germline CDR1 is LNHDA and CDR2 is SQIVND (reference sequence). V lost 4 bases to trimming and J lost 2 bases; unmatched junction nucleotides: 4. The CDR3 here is CASSTGLAGTTDTQYF. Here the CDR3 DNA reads TGTGCCAGTAGTACCGGACTAGCGGGAACCACAGATACGCAGTATTTT.

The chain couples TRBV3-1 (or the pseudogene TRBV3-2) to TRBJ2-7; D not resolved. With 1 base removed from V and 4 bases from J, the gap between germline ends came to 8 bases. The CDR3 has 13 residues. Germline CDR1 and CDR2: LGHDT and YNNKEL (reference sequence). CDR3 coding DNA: TGTGCCAGCAGCCAAGCTGTAGGGTACGAGCAGTACTTC. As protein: CASSQAVGYEQYF.

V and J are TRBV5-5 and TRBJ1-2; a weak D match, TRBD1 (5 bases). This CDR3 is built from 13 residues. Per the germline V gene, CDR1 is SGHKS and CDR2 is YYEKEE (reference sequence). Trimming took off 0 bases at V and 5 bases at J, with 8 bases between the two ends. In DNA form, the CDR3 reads TGTGCCAGCAGCTTGGCCAGGGATTATGGCTACACCTTC. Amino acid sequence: CASSLARDYGYTF.

In nucleotides, the CDR3 is TGTGCCATCAGTGATGAGGGTTACACCATATATTTT. Its protein product is CAISDEGYTIYF. This chain connects TRBV10-3 to TRBJ1-3; no clear D gene. CDR3 length: 12 residues. Germline lookup yields CDR1 ENHRY and CDR2 SYGVKD. V dropped 3 bases and J dropped 8 bases, with 8 bases sitting between them.